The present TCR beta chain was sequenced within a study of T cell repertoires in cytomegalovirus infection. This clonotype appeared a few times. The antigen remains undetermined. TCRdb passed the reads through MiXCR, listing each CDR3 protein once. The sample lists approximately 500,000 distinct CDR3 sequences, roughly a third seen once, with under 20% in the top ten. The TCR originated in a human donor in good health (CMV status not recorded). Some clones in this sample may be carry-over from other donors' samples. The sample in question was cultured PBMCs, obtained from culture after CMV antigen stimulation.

CDR3 protein: CASSLDRSTEAFF. In DNA, the CDR3 is TGTGCCAGCAGCTTAGATAGATCCACTGAAGCTTTCTTT. V usage is TRBV11-2 and J usage is TRBJ1-1; D ambiguous. This CDR3 has 13 amino acids. Germline CDR1 reads SGHAT; CDR2 reads FQNNGV. V was shortened by 0 bases and J by 4 bases, with 6 bases between the two germline ends.